This TCR beta chain appears in the sequencing data of a study of T cells in Graves' hyperthyroidism and ophthalmopathy. Germline CDR1 and CDR2: DFQATT and SNEGSKA (reference sequence). V was pared by 0 bases and J by 2 bases, with 4 bases of the junction left unmatched. The length of the CDR3 is 15 residues. This clonotype was counted many times. Amplification of TCR beta CDR3 regions was performed using RNA transcripts as template. During a first-round RT-PCR of the TCR CDR3, the HTBI primer set was used. TCRdb independently ran MiXCR on the multiplex PCR reads; one entry per CDR3 protein. Here the sample spans over 250,000 distinct CDR3 sequences, approximately 26% being singletons.

Specimen: blood. The source of this sequence is a man aged 40-50 years with Graves' hyperthyroidism that later progressed to Graves' ophthalmopathy. The rearrangement uses TRBV20-1 and TRBJ2-7, with TRBD1 matching over 10 bases. CDR3 loop: CSARDGTGATYEQYF. DNA of the CDR3: TGCAGTGCTAGAGATGGGACAGGGGCTACCTACGAGCAGTACTTC.